This passage covers 29 T cell receptor beta chains from one sample sequenced in a study of T cell repertoires in cytomegalovirus infection. MiXCR, run by TCRdb on the reads, gives a single entry per CDR3 protein. Seen here are approximately 250,000 distinct CDR3 sequences, 5% to 8.5% observed once, and the top ten hold about 6.5%. The specimen sequenced was PBMCs. All receptors come from a human donor in good health (CMV status not recorded). Some clones in this sample may be carry-over from other donors' samples.

This clonotype occurred many times. V and J are TRBV14 and TRBJ1-6; D is uncertain. V gave up 1 base and J gave up 2 bases, with 6 bases separating them. Looked up from germline, CDR1 is SGHDN and CDR2 is FVKESK. The CDR3 has 15 amino acids. The CDR3 spells CASSQGQTYNSPLHF. For the CDR3, the DNA is TGTGCCAGCAGCCAAGGGCAAACCTATAATTCACCCCTCCACTTT.

This clonotype was counted only a few times. This sequence joins TRBV12-3 or TRBV12-4 and TRBJ1-6; 8 bases agree with TRBD1. Trimming at V came to 5 bases and at J to 10 bases, leaving 10 bases not matched to a gene. The CDR3 is 15 amino acids. The CDR3 sequence is CASSPSQGASSPLHF. The CDR3 DNA follows: TGTGCCAGCAGTCCCAGCCAGGGGGCTAGCTCACCCCTCCACTTT.

This clonotype was observed many times. The DNA of the CDR3 is TGTGCCACCAGCAGAGATCGGGAGTCCGAAGCTTTCTTT. Encoded protein: CATSRDRESEAFF. The V gene is TRBV15, the J gene TRBJ1-1, with D uncertain. CDR3 length: 13 residues. The germline V and J ends were trimmed by 0 bases and 8 bases, with 10 bases remaining between them. Germline CDR1 reads LNHNV; CDR2 reads YYDKDF (reference sequence).

This clonotype was seen many times. This chain links TRBV2 with TRBJ1-6; D gene uncertain. CDR3 size: 15 residues. Germline values: CDR1 SNHLY, CDR2 FYNNEI. Trimming took 2 bases from V and 3 from J, leaving 8 bases between them. Here the CDR3 reads CASSERQNYNSPLHF. In DNA form, the CDR3 reads TGTGCCAGCAGTGAACGGCAGAACTATAATTCACCCCTCCACTTT.

In its sample, this clonotype was seen many times. V is TRBV5-6 and J is TRBJ1-2; 12 nucleotides align to TRBD1. The CDR3 has 15 amino acids. Germline V gives CDR1 SGHDT, CDR2 YYEEEE. The junction had 6 bases not matched to a gene; V was cut back by 2 bases and J by 7 bases. The CDR3 DNA follows: TGTGCCAGCAGCTTACCGGGACAGGGGGCGTTTGGCTACACCTTC. Amino acids: CASSLPGQGAFGYTF. Complete variable domain (other parts from reference TRBV5-6 and TRBJ1-2): DAGVTQSPTHLIKTRGQQVTLRCSPKSGHDTVSWYQQALGQGPQFIFQYYEEEERQRGNFPDRFSGHQFPNYSSELNVNALLLGDSALYLCASSLPGQGAFGYTFGSGTRLTVV.

This clonotype was counted ten times or more. This rearrangement joins TRBV7-2 to TRBJ1-1; tentative D call: TRBD1 (5 bases). CDR1 SGHTA and CDR2 FQGNSA come from the germline V gene. CDR3 length equals 15 residues. The germline V and J ends were trimmed by 0 bases and 3 bases, with 11 bases remaining between them. CDR3 loop: CASSLAEGRYTEAFF. CDR3 coding DNA: TGTGCCAGCAGCTTAGCGGAGGGACGGTACACTGAAGCTTTCTTT.

CDR3 DNA sequence: TGTGCCAGCAGCTTAACTAGCGGGGGGGCTGAGACCCAGTACTTC. Its protein is CASSLTSGGAETQYF. The V gene is TRBV7-9, the J gene TRBJ2-5; 13 bases agree with TRBD2. V lost 2 bases, J lost 5 bases, and 2 bases stayed unmatched. Germline V gene data show CDR1 as SEHNR and CDR2 as FQNEAQ (reference sequence). CDR3 length: 15 amino acids. The variable domain in full, completed from reference TRBV7-9 and TRBJ2-5, reads DTGVSQNPRHKITKRGQNVTFRCDPISEHNRLYWYRQTLGQGPEFLTYFQNEAQLEKSRLLSDRFSAERPKGSFSTLEIQRTEQGDSAMYLCASSLTSGGAETQYFGPGTRLLVL.

There are many counts of this clonotype. The CDR3 spells CSARDPAQGVTDTQYF. The CDR3 DNA reads TGCAGTGCTAGAGATCCTGCGCAGGGGGTCACAGATACGCAGTATTTT. J is TRBJ2-3 and V is TRBV20-1; 7 bases are a match to TRBD1. Germline CDR1 reads DFQATT; CDR2 reads SNEGSKA (reference sequence). V lost 0 bases to trimming and J lost 2 bases; unmatched junction nucleotides: 8. The CDR3 runs 16 residues.

The sample holds many counts of this clonotype. The V and J genes are TRBV7-2 and TRBJ2-3; D unresolved. Germline V gene lookup returns CDR1 SGHTA and CDR2 FQGNSA. This CDR3 has 12 residues. V dropped 1 base and J dropped 11 bases, with 10 bases sitting between them. CDR3 amino acids: CASSLGGVEQYF. CDR3 DNA: TGTGCCAGCAGCTTAGGAGGAGTCGAGCAGTATTTT.

This clonotype was recorded many times. CDR3 coding DNA: TGTGCCAGTCAGGACAGGGGAAATCAGCCCCAGCATTTT. It specifies CASQDRGNQPQHF. The rearrangement links TRBV28 to TRBJ1-5; 9 bases are a match to TRBD1. J lost 4 bases, V lost 9 bases, and 4 bases had no gene match. Germline CDR1 reads MDHEN; CDR2 reads SYDVKM. The CDR3 is 13 amino acids. The variable domain in full, completed from reference TRBV28 and TRBJ1-5, reads DVKVTQSSRYLVKRTGEKVFLECVQDMDHENMFWYRQDPGLGLRLIYFSYDVKMKEKGDIPEGYSVSREKKERFSLILESASTNQTSMYLCASQDRGNQPQHFGDGTRLSIL.

This clonotype was detected many times. The chain has TRBV7-2 and TRBJ1-5; D unresolved. Per the germline V gene, CDR1 is SGHTA and CDR2 is FQGNSA. CDR3 size: 14 residues. The ends were cut back, 5 bases at V and 5 bases at J, with 13 bases in the middle. The CDR3 is CASSDRVPYQPQHF. CDR3 in DNA: TGTGCCAGCAGCGACCGAGTTCCTTATCAGCCCCAGCATTTT.

This clonotype was observed at least ten times. The gene calls are TRBV12-3 or TRBV12-4 and TRBJ2-1, with 9 bases lining up with TRBD1. With V trimmed by 7 bases and J by 7 bases, 11 bases remained unmatched. The CDR3 spans 15 residues. CDR3 sequence (DNA): TGTGCCAGCACCTTGCTTGGGGGGACAGGGAATGAGCAGTTCTTC. This gives the protein CASTLLGGTGNEQFF.

This clonotype was recorded at least ten times. The V gene is TRBV29-1, the J gene TRBJ2-6; TRBD1 matches at 8 bases. Trimming at V came to 6 bases and at J to 0 bases, leaving 16 bases not matched to a gene. Germline V gene lookup returns CDR1 SQVTM and CDR2 ANQGSEA. This CDR3 has 19 amino acids. The CDR3: CSVKSLTGGVTSGANVLTF. The CDR3 coding sequence is TGCAGCGTCAAAAGCCTAACAGGGGGTGTTACCTCTGGGGCCAACGTCCTGACTTTC.

The V and J genes are TRBV7-2 and TRBJ2-5; 10 nucleotides match TRBD2. Germline loops: CDR1 SGHTA, CDR2 FQGNSA. V lost 2 bases and J lost 4; bases outside the gene matches: 7. This CDR3 contains 16 residues. As DNA, the CDR3 is TGTGCCAGCAGCTTAAGGGCTAGCGGGGGACGAGAGACCCAGTACTTC. It specifies CASSLRASGGRETQYF. The full variable domain, its missing parts supplied by reference TRBV7-2 and TRBJ2-5, is GAGVSQSPSNKVTEKGKDVELRCDPISGHTALYWYRQSLGQGLEFLIYFQGNSAPDKSGLPSDRFSAERTGGSVSTLTIQRTQQEDSAVYLCASSLRASGGRETQYFGPGTRLLVL.

At least ten counts were recorded for this clonotype. The chain uses TRBV6-8 and TRBJ1-4, with 7 bases identical to TRBD1. The CDR3 spans 17 residues. The germline V gene encodes CDR1 MNHGY and CDR2 SAAAGT. The trim removed 3 bases at V and 0 bases at J, leaving 7 bases unmatched. For the CDR3, the DNA is TGTGCCAGCAGTTATAACCGACAGGGAACAACTAATGAAAAACTGTTTTTT. Protein: CASSYNRQGTTNEKLFF.

This chain connects TRBV11-3 to TRBJ2-2; 7 bases fit TRBD1. Looked up from germline, CDR1 is SGHNT and CDR2 is YENEEA. CDR3 size: 16 residues. J gave up 2 bases and V 4 bases, and 7 bases lay outside the gene matches. The CDR3 loop is CASSSPRQGNTGELFF. The CDR3 DNA reads TGTGCCAGCAGCTCGCCGAGACAGGGCAACACCGGGGAGCTGTTTTTT.

This clonotype was counted between two and nine times. The chain couples TRBV5-6 to TRBJ1-1; D unclear. Trimming stripped 4 bases from V and 0 bases from J, with 13 bases between. CDR3 length equals 15 residues. CDR1 is SGHDT, CDR2 YYEEEE, per germline. CDR3 sequence: CASSPKGRLNTEAFF. The CDR3 nucleotides are TGTGCCAGCAGCCCAAAAGGGCGGTTGAACACTGAAGCTTTCTTT.

This clonotype was detected many times. The chain joins TRBV28 to TRBJ2-3, with 10 bases fitting TRBD2. The V and J ends lost 2 bases and 0 bases, in that order; junction bases with no gene match: 11. CDR1 and CDR2 from the germline V gene are MDHEN and SYDVKM. This CDR3 spans 19 amino acids. In DNA, the CDR3 is TGTGCCAGCAGTTTAAGAGAGTGGACTAGCGGAACTAGCACAGATACGCAGTATTTT. Translating gives CASSLREWTSGTSTDTQYF.

This clonotype was seen many times. The J gene is TRBJ1-3, the V gene TRBV7-2; D gene uncertain. Germline values: CDR1 SGHTA, CDR2 FQGNSA. This CDR3 region has 13 residues. Trimming removed 2 bases at V and 4 bases at J, with 6 bases between. Written as DNA, the CDR3 is TGTGCCAGCAGCTTATATTCCGGAAACACCATATATTTT. It translates to CASSLYSGNTIYF. Full variable domain (missing parts from reference TRBV7-2 and TRBJ1-3): GAGVSQSPSNKVTEKGKDVELRCDPISGHTALYWYRQSLGQGLEFLIYFQGNSAPDKSGLPSDRFSAERTGGSVSTLTIQRTQQEDSAVYLCASSLYSGNTIYFGEGSWLTVV.

The J gene is TRBJ2-2, the V gene TRBV15; D gene ambiguous. V lost 1 base to trimming and J lost 4 bases, with 1 base between them. This CDR3 is built from 12 residues. Germline CDR1 reads LNHNV; CDR2 reads YYDKDF (reference sequence). The CDR3: CATSRATGELFF. In DNA, the CDR3 is TGTGCCACCAGCAGAGCCACCGGGGAGCTGTTTTTT.

This clonotype was seen at least ten times. This chain uses TRBV19 with TRBJ2-1; maybe TRBD1 (6 bases). Trimming shortened V by 3 bases and J by 0 bases, and 9 bases separated the two germline ends. The CDR3 runs to 15 residues. CDR1 LNHDA and CDR2 SQIVND come from the germline V gene (reference sequence). The CDR3 region has the DNA TGTGCCAGTAGTATGGACAGATCCTCCTACAATGAGCAGTTCTTC. It codes for CASSMDRSSYNEQFF.

This clonotype was seen many times. The V gene is TRBV20-1, the J gene TRBJ2-4, with unresolved D. The CDR3 runs to 12 residues. Trimming left V 6 bases short and J 1 base short, with 7 bases between. Germline V gives CDR1 DFQATT, CDR2 SNEGSKA (reference sequence). CDR3 sequence reads: CSAERAKNIQYF. The CDR3 DNA reads TGCAGTGCGGAGAGGGCCAAAAACATTCAGTACTTC.

This clonotype showed up many times. This chain connects TRBV7-2 to TRBJ1-2, with unresolved D. The germline V gene encodes CDR1 SGHTA and CDR2 FQGNSA. V was shortened by 4 bases and J by 0 bases, with 18 bases between the two germline ends. CDR3 length: 17 amino acids. CDR3 nucleotide sequence: TGTGCCAGCAGCTACCGGACCCAAGTGGGAGCTAACTATGGCTACACCTTC. It codes for CASSYRTQVGANYGYTF.

This clonotype was observed many times. The V gene is TRBV5-6, the J gene TRBJ2-2; 10 bases agree with TRBD2. The J segment lost 6 bases and the V segment lost 6 bases, leaving 8 bases of the junction unmatched. CDR3 length equals 15 residues. Germline V gene sequence: CDR1 SGHDT, CDR2 YYEEEE. As DNA, the CDR3 is TGTGCCAGCATCTGGAGCGGGGGGGAATCCGGGGAGCTGTTTTTT. This gives the protein CASIWSGGESGELFF.

This clonotype occurred many times. The chain carries TRBV4-1 and TRBJ1-1; 7 nucleotides line up with TRBD1. Germline CDR1 reads MGHRA; CDR2 reads YSYEKL. With 1 base clipped from V and 1 base from J, the junction kept 6 bases outside the gene matches. This CDR3 is built from 16 residues. Written as DNA, the CDR3 is TGCGCCAGCAGCCAAGCCACCAACAGGGGGAACACTGAAGCTTTCTTT. This translates into CASSQATNRGNTEAFF.

The chain carries TRBV20-1 and TRBJ1-2; D perhaps matches TRBD1 (6 bases). Germline CDR1 is DFQATT and CDR2 is SNEGSKA (reference sequence). Trimming stripped 5 bases from V and 3 bases from J, with 22 bases between. The CDR3 loop spans 16 amino acids. The CDR3 DNA is TGCAGTGCTCAAAAAGAATCTACAGGGTTTGACTATGGCTACACCTTC. It codes for CSAQKESTGFDYGYTF.

This clonotype occurred a few times. In nucleotides, the CDR3 is TGCAGTGCTAGTAATCCGAGACGGAGAAACACCGGGGAGCTGTTTTTT. Translation gives CSASNPRRRNTGELFF. This chain uses TRBV20-1 with TRBJ2-2; D gene uncertain. V lost 3 bases and J 2 bases, leaving 16 bases between the germline ends. CDR1 is DFQATT, CDR2 SNEGSKA, per germline (reference sequence). The CDR3 is 16 amino acids.

This clonotype was counted many times. This sequence joins TRBV7-2 and TRBJ1-1, with a possible D match to TRBD1 (6 bases). CDR1 and CDR2 (germline): SGHTA, FQGNSA. Trimming cost V 5 bases and J 0 bases, with 10 bases left between them. CDR3 size: 14 residues. DNA of the CDR3: TGTGCCAGCAGCGAGACAGGCATGAACACTGAAGCTTTCTTT. Protein sequence: CASSETGMNTEAFF.

In its sample, this clonotype was seen many times. V is TRBV7-2 and J is TRBJ1-1, with 12 nucleotides matching TRBD1. V lost 6 bases to trimming and J lost 1 base; unmatched junction nucleotides: 12. Germline CDR1 and CDR2: SGHTA and FQGNSA. This CDR3 spans 18 amino acids. CDR3: CASRAGDRGLIWNTEAFF. In nucleotides, the CDR3 is TGTGCCAGCAGGGCTGGGGACAGGGGGCTTATTTGGAACACTGAAGCTTTCTTT.